This T cell receptor beta chain comes out of a study of CD8 T cells in Susac syndrome. Findings and caveats of the study: The authors acknowledged that their TCR sequencing and HLA analysis involved a relatively small number of individuals.

The germline V gene has CDR1 MNHNY and CDR2 SVGAGI (reference sequence). The ends lost 7 bases at V and 5 bases at J; junction bases unmatched: 6. The CDR3 is made up of 13 amino acids. Relapsing-remitting disease, either stable or active, was present in the treatment-naive patients who were the multiple sclerosis controls. Roughly 0.45 to 1 ug RNA was reverse transcribed with random hexamers. Multiplex immunoSEQ PCR targeted 54 Vbeta and 13 Jbeta TCR beta segments. One entry per CDR3 protein, called by TCRdb with MiXCR from the immunoSEQ multiplex PCR reads. The table lists under 550,000 distinct CDR3 sequences, more than 80% of them singletons. As to this clonotype: Its specificity is not known.

This TCR derives from a human donor with multiple sclerosis. The J gene is TRBJ2-3, the V gene TRBV6-6, with TRBD2 identical over 7 bases. The source material was CD8+ T cells from PBMCs. CDR3 sequence reads: CASNLGEGDTQYF. The CDR3 DNA sequence: TGTGCCAGCAATCTAGGGGAGGGAGATACGCAGTATTTT.